A selection of T cell receptor beta chains follows, all from one sample in a study of early T cells in non-severe SARS-CoV-2 infection. A single record per CDR3 protein comes from TCRdb applying MiXCR to the 5' RACE reads. There are 48,000 or so distinct CDR3 sequences in the sample; less than 15% occur only once, and roughly 10% lies in the top ten. The specimen was whole blood. The receptor source for this set is an adult who was a healthcare worker with PCR-confirmed SARS-CoV-2 infection or an uninfected control (not recorded which). The CDR3 runs from the conserved cysteine through the conserved F or W. D genes are given only for firm matches. Size is omitted from some rows. Given values are once, few, many or a class for expanded clones.

D gene	J gene	clone size	V gene	CDR3 DNA	CDR3 protein
.	TRBJ2-7	many	TRBV29-1	TGCAGCGTTGAGGGCAAGGAGGGGGGGACCTACGAGCAGTACTTC	CSVEGKEGGTYEQYF
.	TRBJ1-1	many	TRBV5-1	TGCGCCAGCAGCTTAGGACCTGAAGCTTTCTTT	CASSLGPEAFF
.	TRBJ1-5	.	TRBV7-9	TGTGCCAGCAGCTTAGATTCCCGGGGCGGGTCTGTTGGGTGGCCCCAGCATTTT	CASSLDSRGGSVGWPQHF
.	TRBJ1-2	many	TRBV24-1	TGTGCCACCAGTGACCACCCCCAGACAGCGAACTATGGCTACACCTTC	CATSDHPQTANYGYTF
.	TRBJ2-7	.	TRBV18	TGTGCCAGCTCATCGGGGTTGACCTACGAGCAGTACTTC	CASSSGLTYEQYF
.	TRBJ1-2	few	TRBV29-1	TGCAGTTCCTCGTCCTCCTATGGCTACACCTTC	CSSSSSYGYTF
TRBD1	TRBJ1-2	many	TRBV5-4	TGTGCCAGCAGCTCCCGACAGGGGACCTATGGCTACACCTTC	CASSSRQGTYGYTF
TRBD2	TRBJ2-1	many	TRBV4-1	TGCGCCAGCAGCCAAGATTGGGCTAGCGGTTTATACAATGAGCAGTTCTTC	CASSQDWASGLYNEQFF
.	TRBJ1-2	many	TRBV29-1	TGCAGCGTTGGGGGCAGCTCTAACTATGGCTACACCTTC	CSVGGSSNYGYTF
TRBD1	TRBJ2-1	few	TRBV29-1	TGCAGCGCCCTGGACAGGGGGCGGTCCTACAATGAGCAGTTCTTC	CSALDRGRSYNEQFF
.	TRBJ2-7	.	TRBV29-1	TGCAGCGTTTTAACGATCGATGCCTACGAGCAGTACTTC	CSVLTIDAYEQYF